This TCR beta chain comes out of a study of beta chain features in type 1 diabetes. Study conclusions and caveats: Lower insertion and higher deletion counts appeared at VDJ junctions in type 1 diabetes patients.

Expressed TCRB transcripts were sequenced because the isolated RNA had all been reverse transcribed beforehand. This table comes from immunoSEQ multiplex PCR, and its TCRdb copy is limited to in-frame clones, with some not included. This repertoire shows more than 30,000 clones, roughly two thirds found once; its top ten account for approximately 2%. V lost 2 bases and J lost 2; bases outside the gene matches: 13. Looked up from germline, CDR1 is SGHTA and CDR2 is FQGNSA. This CDR3 has 19 amino acids. Points on this clone: Its antigen is unknown.

Sequencing used Tregs from blood. This rearrangement joins TRBV7-2 to TRBJ1-5; 9 bases fit TRBD1. The receptor was isolated from a woman aged 25 to 45 in good health. The DNA of the CDR3 is TGTGCCAGCAGCTTAACCGGACAGGGGCCGCCGAGGTGCAATCAGCCCCAGCATTTT. It encodes CASSLTGQGPPRCNQPQHF.